The next 3 T cell receptor beta chains were all read from a single sample in a study of regulatory T cells in long-lasting Graves disease. Described time point: newly diagnosed GD, antithyroid drugs for less than 3 months. RNA isolated from PBMCs was used to make the TCR library. Arm-PCR of CDR3 regions and iRepertoire HTBI primers were the basis on which TCR beta libraries were built. From the multiplex PCR reads, TCRdb called clonotypes with MiXCR, one entry per CDR3 protein. The sample yields 400,000 to 500,000 distinct CDR3 sequences, 15% seen once. A further study also used this sample, focusing on T cells in Graves' hyperthyroidism and ophthalmopathy.

The sample consisted of peripheral blood mononuclear cells (PBMCs), taken at new diagnosis, from a patient treated with antithyroid drugs. All receptors come from a woman aged 40 to 50 with Graves disease.

This clonotype was recorded many times. The chain is built from TRBV28 and TRBJ2-7, with a tentative D call TRBD1 (6 bases). Germline values: CDR1 MDHEN, CDR2 SYDVKM. The CDR3 runs to 14 residues. The ends were cut back, 6 bases at V and 4 bases at J, with 16 bases in the middle. This CDR3 reads CASSRAGVSYEQYF. Written as DNA, the CDR3 is TGTGCCAGCAGCCGCGCAGGGGTTTCTTACGAGCAGTACTTC.

This clonotype came up many times. The gene calls are TRBV28 and TRBJ1-2; D might be TRBD1 (6 bases). Trimming shortened V by 9 bases and J by 7 bases, and 12 bases separated the two germline ends. CDR3 length equals 11 residues. CDR1 is MDHEN, CDR2 SYDVKM, per germline. This chain's CDR3 is CASYRESGYTF. In DNA, the CDR3 is TGTGCCAGTTACAGGGAATCTGGCTACACCTTC.

The chain employs TRBV7-8 and TRBJ2-2; D may be TRBD1 or TRBD2 (6 bases each). CDR3 length: 15 amino acids. The germline gives CDR1 SGHVS, CDR2 FQNEAQ. Trimming pared 5 bases from V and 2 bases from J, leaving 12 bases between. CDR3 nucleotide sequence: TGTGCCAGCAGCCCCGAGGGGGGCAACACCGGGGAGCTGTTTTTT. Translation: CASSPEGGNTGELFF.